The rows below give T cell receptor beta chains drawn from one sample of a study of OX40 agonist ivuxolimab in advanced cancers. Using immunoSEQ multiplex PCR, the repertoire was profiled, and TCRdb retains in-frame clones only, with some absent. The sample consists of tens of thousands of clones, over 75% of them appearing once. Sequencing used CD4+ or CD8+ T cells sorted from blood, obtained in a trial of the OX40 agonist ivuxolimab. The origin of the receptors is an adult with an advanced solid tumor such as melanoma, head and neck, liver or kidney cancer. Each CDR3 is given with its conserved first and last residue. Fields, in order: J gene, D gene, V gene, clone size, CDR3 length, CDR3 DNA, CDR3 protein. D genes are given only for firm matches. Size tells how often a clone was seen (once, few, many) or the class of an expanded clone, and some rows leave it out.

j_call: TRBJ1-1; d_call: TRBD1; v_call: TRBV7-2; clone_size: .; cdr3_length: 16; cdr3_nt: TGTGCCAGCAGCTCCCGACGACAGGGGGCACTGGGTCAAGCTTTCTTT; cdr3_aa: CASSSRRQGALGQAFF
j_call: TRBJ2-2; d_call: TRBD2; v_call: TRBV9; clone_size: .; cdr3_length: 20; cdr3_nt: TGTGCCAGCAGCCTAACCATCGGCGGACTAGCGGGAGTTCACACCGGGGAGCTGTTTTTT; cdr3_aa: CASSLTIGGLAGVHTGELFF
j_call: TRBJ2-5; d_call: TRBD2; v_call: TRBV7-2; clone_size: .; cdr3_length: 15; cdr3_nt: TGTGCCAGCAGGGGGGGAGGGACCTCCCCCCAGACCCAGTACTTC; cdr3_aa: CASRGGGTSPQTQYF
j_call: TRBJ1-5; d_call: TRBD1; v_call: TRBV7-9; clone_size: .; cdr3_length: 14; cdr3_nt: TGTGCCAGCAGCCAGACAGGGGCTAATCAGCCCCAGCATTTT; cdr3_aa: CASSQTGANQPQHF
j_call: TRBJ1-1; d_call: .; v_call: TRBV6-1; clone_size: .; cdr3_length: 14; cdr3_nt: TGTGCCAGCATAAACGGAGGGGGTATTACTGAAGCTTTCTTT; cdr3_aa: CASINGGGITEAFF
j_call: TRBJ1-1; d_call: .; v_call: TRBV6-5; clone_size: .; cdr3_length: 15; cdr3_nt: TGTGCCAGCAGTTACTCGAAAGGAGGAGACACTGAAGCTTTCTTT; cdr3_aa: CASSYSKGGDTEAFF
j_call: TRBJ2-7; d_call: .; v_call: TRBV7-2; clone_size: .; cdr3_length: 15; cdr3_nt: TGTGCCAGCAGCTTAGGCCCGGGACAACCCTACGAGCAGTACTTC; cdr3_aa: CASSLGPGQPYEQYF
j_call: TRBJ1-1; d_call: .; v_call: TRBV21-1; clone_size: .; cdr3_length: 12; cdr3_nt: TGTGCCAGCAGCAAAAGGTCAGGGGCCGCTTTCTTT; cdr3_aa: CASSKRSGAAFF
j_call: TRBJ2-1; d_call: .; v_call: TRBV10-2; clone_size: .; cdr3_length: 16; cdr3_nt: TGCGCCAGCAGCCCTAGCGACAGGATCACCTACAATGAGCAGTTCTTC; cdr3_aa: CASSPSDRITYNEQFF
j_call: TRBJ2-1; d_call: .; v_call: TRBV20-1; clone_size: .; cdr3_length: 11; cdr3_nt: TGCAGTGCTAGACACGGGACCTTCCAGTTCTTC; cdr3_aa: CSARHGTFQFF
j_call: TRBJ2-1; d_call: TRBD2; v_call: TRBV10-1; clone_size: .; cdr3_length: 14; cdr3_nt: TGCGCCAGGGGACTAGGGGCGTCCTACAATGAGCAGTTCTTC; cdr3_aa: CARGLGASYNEQFF
j_call: TRBJ2-1; d_call: .; v_call: TRBV5-4; clone_size: .; cdr3_length: 15; cdr3_nt: TGTGCCAGCAGCTTGCAGGCAGTCACCGACAATGAGCAGTTCTTC; cdr3_aa: CASSLQAVTDNEQFF
j_call: TRBJ2-2; d_call: .; v_call: TRBV2; clone_size: .; cdr3_length: 11; cdr3_nt: TGTGCCAGCAGTCTGACCGGGGAGCTGTTTTTT; cdr3_aa: CASSLTGELFF
j_call: TRBJ1-1; d_call: .; v_call: TRBV7-6; clone_size: .; cdr3_length: 14; cdr3_nt: TGTGCCAGCAGCGCGACAGTGATGAACACTGAAGCTTTCTTT; cdr3_aa: CASSATVMNTEAFF
j_call: TRBJ2-7; d_call: .; v_call: TRBV28; clone_size: .; cdr3_length: 12; cdr3_nt: TGTGCCAGCAGTTTGCACTCCTACGAGCAGTACTTC; cdr3_aa: CASSLHSYEQYF
j_call: TRBJ1-2; d_call: .; v_call: TRBV28; clone_size: .; cdr3_length: 11; cdr3_nt: TGTGCCAGCAGTTCCGACTATGGCTACACCTTC; cdr3_aa: CASSSDYGYTF
j_call: TRBJ2-2; d_call: TRBD2; v_call: TRBV6-4; clone_size: few; cdr3_length: 15; cdr3_nt: TGTGCCAGCAGCAGACTAGCGGGAGCCACCGGGGAGCTGTTTTTT; cdr3_aa: CASSRLAGATGELFF
j_call: TRBJ2-7; d_call: .; v_call: TRBV18; clone_size: .; cdr3_length: 12; cdr3_nt: TGTGCCAGCTCACCCACTGCCCACGAGCAGTACTTC; cdr3_aa: CASSPTAHEQYF
j_call: TRBJ2-7; d_call: .; v_call: TRBV4-1; clone_size: .; cdr3_length: 13; cdr3_nt: TGCGCCAGCAGCCAAGACAGGGAATACGAGCAGTACTTC; cdr3_aa: CASSQDREYEQYF
j_call: TRBJ2-7; d_call: .; v_call: TRBV5-4; clone_size: .; cdr3_length: 13; cdr3_nt: TGTGCCAGCAGCTTGGAACGGCACTACGAGCAGTACTTC; cdr3_aa: CASSLERHYEQYF
j_call: TRBJ2-1; d_call: .; v_call: TRBV10-3; clone_size: .; cdr3_length: 12; cdr3_nt: TGTGCCATCAGTGACTCTCGGGACGAGCAGTTCTTC; cdr3_aa: CAISDSRDEQFF
j_call: TRBJ2-1; d_call: .; v_call: TRBV27; clone_size: .; cdr3_length: 16; cdr3_nt: TGTGCCAGCAGTTTCAGACACTTAAGCTCCTACAATGAGCAGTTCTTC; cdr3_aa: CASSFRHLSSYNEQFF
j_call: TRBJ2-2; d_call: TRBD2; v_call: TRBV5-1; clone_size: .; cdr3_length: 15; cdr3_nt: TGCGCCAGCAGCCCTGGGACTAGCGGCACCGGGGAGCTGTTTTTT; cdr3_aa: CASSPGTSGTGELFF
j_call: TRBJ2-5; d_call: .; v_call: TRBV19; clone_size: .; cdr3_length: 14; cdr3_nt: TGTGCCAGTAGTTATCGTGGGTATCAAGAGACCCAGTACTTC; cdr3_aa: CASSYRGYQETQYF
j_call: TRBJ2-3; d_call: .; v_call: TRBV30; clone_size: once; cdr3_length: 11; cdr3_nt: TGTGCCTGGAGTGTTTCAGATACGCAGTATTTT; cdr3_aa: CAWSVSDTQYF
j_call: TRBJ2-4; d_call: TRBD2; v_call: TRBV9; clone_size: .; cdr3_length: 18; cdr3_nt: TGTGCCAGCAGCTTATCCGGGACTAGCGGAGGGCAGGGGAACATTCAGTACTTC; cdr3_aa: CASSLSGTSGGQGNIQYF
j_call: TRBJ2-7; d_call: .; v_call: TRBV10-3; clone_size: .; cdr3_length: 12; cdr3_nt: TGTGCCATCAGTGCGACAACCTACGAGCAGTACTTC; cdr3_aa: CAISATTYEQYF
j_call: TRBJ2-3; d_call: TRBD2; v_call: TRBV9; clone_size: .; cdr3_length: 17; cdr3_nt: TGTGCCAGCAGCGCACGACAAAGACTAGCGGGAAGCGATACGCAGTATTTT; cdr3_aa: CASSARQRLAGSDTQYF
j_call: TRBJ1-1; d_call: .; v_call: TRBV2; clone_size: .; cdr3_length: 15; cdr3_nt: TGTGCCAGCAGTGGGGGGAAGGTACTGAACACTGAAGCTTTCTTT; cdr3_aa: CASSGGKVLNTEAFF
j_call: TRBJ2-2; d_call: .; v_call: TRBV11-3; clone_size: .; cdr3_length: 14; cdr3_nt: TGTGCCAGCAGCTTCACATTCAACACCGGGGAGCTGTTTTTT; cdr3_aa: CASSFTFNTGELFF
j_call: TRBJ2-3; d_call: TRBD1; v_call: TRBV6-1; clone_size: once; cdr3_length: 15; cdr3_nt: TGTGCCAGCAGTGATAAGGGGGCTGGCACAGATACGCAGTATTTT; cdr3_aa: CASSDKGAGTDTQYF
j_call: TRBJ2-7; d_call: .; v_call: TRBV18; clone_size: .; cdr3_length: 14; cdr3_nt: TGTGCCAGCTCACCTCCGGGACTCAACTACGAGCAGTACTTC; cdr3_aa: CASSPPGLNYEQYF
j_call: TRBJ2-7; d_call: TRBD1; v_call: TRBV4-1; clone_size: .; cdr3_length: 16; cdr3_nt: TGCGCCAGCAGCCAAGATCCGGGACAGGGCTCCTACGAGCAGTACTTC; cdr3_aa: CASSQDPGQGSYEQYF
j_call: TRBJ2-1; d_call: TRBD1; v_call: TRBV4-2; clone_size: .; cdr3_length: 13; cdr3_nt: TGTGCCAGCAGCCGTGGACAGGGCCATGAGCAGTTCTTC; cdr3_aa: CASSRGQGHEQFF
j_call: TRBJ1-1; d_call: .; v_call: TRBV4-3; clone_size: few; cdr3_length: 15; cdr3_nt: TGCGCCAGCAGCCAAGATTTCGCAGAACAAAGAGGAGCTTTCTTT; cdr3_aa: CASSQDFAEQRGAFF
j_call: TRBJ2-7; d_call: .; v_call: TRBV13; clone_size: .; cdr3_length: 12; cdr3_nt: TGTGCCAGCAGCTTAATCACGTCGGAGCAGTACTTC; cdr3_aa: CASSLITSEQYF
j_call: TRBJ1-1; d_call: .; v_call: TRBV2; clone_size: .; cdr3_length: 14; cdr3_nt: TGTGCCAGCAGGGAGACAGGTAGTAGCACTGAAGCTTTCTTT; cdr3_aa: CASRETGSSTEAFF
j_call: TRBJ1-2; d_call: .; v_call: TRBV2; clone_size: .; cdr3_length: 12; cdr3_nt: TGTGCCAGCAATGAGGGGATGAGTGGCTACACCTTC; cdr3_aa: CASNEGMSGYTF
j_call: TRBJ1-1; d_call: .; v_call: TRBV7-9; clone_size: .; cdr3_length: 14; cdr3_nt: TGTGCCAGCAGCTTACGAGCTTTGAACACTGAAGCTTTCTTT; cdr3_aa: CASSLRALNTEAFF
j_call: TRBJ2-5; d_call: .; v_call: TRBV19; clone_size: .; cdr3_length: 12; cdr3_nt: TGTGCCAGTAGTCCCATGGGAAGGACCCAGTACTTC; cdr3_aa: CASSPMGRTQYF
j_call: TRBJ2-7; d_call: TRBD2; v_call: TRBV4-1; clone_size: .; cdr3_length: 18; cdr3_nt: TGCGCCAGCAGCCAAGATCAAGGAGGGACTAGCGGGGGTTTAGAGCAGTACTTC; cdr3_aa: CASSQDQGGTSGGLEQYF
j_call: TRBJ2-1; d_call: TRBD2; v_call: TRBV7-2; clone_size: .; cdr3_length: 16; cdr3_nt: TGTGCCAGCAGCCGTAAGGGACTAGGAGAGTACAATGAGCAGTTCTTC; cdr3_aa: CASSRKGLGEYNEQFF
j_call: TRBJ1-6; d_call: TRBD1; v_call: TRBV6-1; clone_size: .; cdr3_length: 15; cdr3_nt: TGTGCCAGCAGTGATGACTCGACAGGGGGTTCACCCCTCCACTTT; cdr3_aa: CASSDDSTGGSPLHF
j_call: TRBJ2-6; d_call: .; v_call: TRBV7-9; clone_size: .; cdr3_length: 17; cdr3_nt: TGTGCCAGCAGCTCATACGGACAGAGCTCTGGGGCCAACGTCCTGACTTTC; cdr3_aa: CASSSYGQSSGANVLTF
j_call: TRBJ1-1; d_call: .; v_call: TRBV2; clone_size: .; cdr3_length: 14; cdr3_nt: TGTGCCAGCAGTGAACTGGGGAGTCGCACTGAAGCTTTCTTT; cdr3_aa: CASSELGSRTEAFF
j_call: TRBJ1-4; d_call: TRBD1; v_call: TRBV11-2; clone_size: .; cdr3_length: 17; cdr3_nt: TGTGCCAGCAGCTTAGGGAGCCTACAGGGGCGAGGCGAAAAACTGTTTTTT; cdr3_aa: CASSLGSLQGRGEKLFF
j_call: TRBJ2-7; d_call: .; v_call: TRBV5-6; clone_size: .; cdr3_length: 11; cdr3_nt: TGTGCCAGCAGCTTGAACTACGAGCAGTACTTC; cdr3_aa: CASSLNYEQYF
j_call: TRBJ1-6; d_call: TRBD1; v_call: TRBV2; clone_size: .; cdr3_length: 15; cdr3_nt: TGTGCCAGCAGTAAAATGGGACAGGATAATTCACCCCTCCACTTT; cdr3_aa: CASSKMGQDNSPLHF
j_call: TRBJ2-5; d_call: .; v_call: TRBV2; clone_size: .; cdr3_length: 14; cdr3_nt: TGTGCCAGTACTACGGACAACTCTAGGGAGACCCAGTACTTC; cdr3_aa: CASTTDNSRETQYF